Below, 30 T cell receptor beta chains from the same sample are listed, as sequenced in a study of neurological immune-mediated disorders. TCRdb reanalysed the 5' RACE reads using MiXCR and keeps one entry per CDR3 protein. The profile covers tens of thousands of distinct CDR3 sequences, with over 3.5% appearing a single time and roughly 1.9% taken by the ten largest. The specimen sequenced was CD4+ T cells from blood. All receptors derive from a woman in her 40s with multiple sclerosis.

This clonotype came up many times. The chain recombines TRBV28 with TRBJ2-3; D is undetermined. The CDR3 length is 15 residues. With 2 bases removed from V and 0 bases from J, the gap between germline ends came to 9 bases. Germline CDR1 and CDR2: MDHEN and SYDVKM. CDR3 bases: TGTGCCAGCAGTTTAGATGGATTTAGCACAGATACGCAGTATTTT. Protein: CASSLDGFSTDTQYF.

This clonotype has a count of ten or more. The rearrangement uses TRBV5-1 and TRBJ1-2, with D possibly TRBD1 on 5 matching bases. This CDR3 has 14 residues. Germline CDR1 reads SGHRS; CDR2 reads YFSETQ. Trimming took 0 bases from V and 8 from J, leaving 14 bases between them. CDR3 in amino acids: CASSLEQGSRGYTF. In DNA form, the CDR3 reads TGCGCCAGCAGCTTGGAGCAGGGATCGAGAGGCTACACCTTC.

This clonotype has a count of ten or more. The chain is built from TRBV7-2 and TRBJ2-5, with a possible D match to TRBD2 (5 bases). Germline CDR1 reads SGHTA; CDR2 reads FQGNSA. CDR3 size: 14 residues. Trimming took 3 bases from V and 4 from J, leaving 12 bases between them. Here the CDR3 DNA reads TGTGCCAGCAGCTTTCAGGCTAGCCGAGAGACCCAGTACTTC. This encodes CASSFQASRETQYF.

This clonotype was seen ten or more times. The chain has TRBV24-1 and TRBJ2-3; TRBD1 agrees at 8 bases. The CDR3 length is 16 residues. Germline assignment: CDR1 KGHDR and CDR2 SFDVKD. Trimming removed 1 base from V and 5 bases from J; junction bases left unmatched: 7. The chain's CDR3 is CATSDLARGQEDTQYF. The CDR3 DNA follows: TGTGCCACCAGTGATTTAGCCAGGGGGCAGGAAGATACGCAGTATTTT.

This clonotype was seen repeatedly, ten times or more. This CDR3 reads CSAQQGASSNQPQHF. The CDR3 coding sequence is TGCAGTGCTCAGCAGGGGGCATCAAGCAATCAGCCCCAGCATTTT. The rearrangement uses TRBV20-1 and TRBJ1-5, with TRBD1 matching over 8 bases. The germline V gene has CDR1 DFQATT and CDR2 SNEGSKA (reference sequence). The CDR3 has 15 residues. The J segment lost 1 base and the V segment lost 5 bases, leaving 7 bases of the junction unmatched.

There are many counts of this clonotype. This chain connects TRBV5-1 to TRBJ2-6, with D tentatively TRBD1 (6 bases). CDR3 length equals 18 residues. The V gene lost 2 bases and the J gene lost 2 bases, with 17 bases spanning the gap. Germline-derived CDR1 and CDR2 are SGHRS and YFSETQ. The CDR3 reads CASSFKTGPIPGANVLTF. The DNA for the CDR3 is TGCGCCAGCAGCTTCAAAACAGGGCCTATTCCTGGGGCCAACGTCCTGACTTTC. Supplemented by reference TRBV5-1 and TRBJ2-6, the full variable domain reads KAGVTQTPRYLIKTRGQQVTLSCSPISGHRSVSWYQQTPGQGLQFLFEYFSETQRNKGNFPGRFSGRQFSNSRSEMNVSTLELGDSALYLCASSFKTGPIPGANVLTFGAGSRLTVL.

This clonotype was seen ten or more times. This sequence joins TRBV7-9 and TRBJ2-3; the match to TRBD2 covers 11 bases. J lost 5 bases, V lost 7 bases, and 5 bases had no gene match. Germline V gives CDR1 SEHNR, CDR2 FQNEAQ (reference sequence). The CDR3 is 14 residues long. The CDR3 loop is CASNSGGAVDTQYF. DNA of the CDR3: TGTGCCAGCAATAGCGGGGGGGCCGTAGATACGCAGTATTTT.

This clonotype was observed many times. The V call is TRBV10-3, the J call TRBJ2-3; D remains unclear. The germline gives CDR1 ENHRY, CDR2 SYGVKD. CDR3 size: 14 residues. V gave up 3 bases and J gave up 2 bases, with 9 bases separating them. The DNA for the CDR3 is TGTGCCATCAGTGAAACCCGGTCCACAGATACGCAGTATTTT. Protein: CAISETRSTDTQYF.

In its sample, this clonotype was seen many times. The chain has TRBV5-8 and TRBJ2-3; D is unclear. The CDR3 sequence is 16 residues long. The germline gives CDR1 SGHTS, CDR2 YDEGEE. Trimming stripped 1 base from V and 5 bases from J, with 17 bases between. CDR3 coding DNA: TGTGCCAGCAGCTTGATGGGTGCGCTCGCCGGAGATACGCAGTATTTT. Translated, it gives CASSLMGALAGDTQYF.

This clonotype was seen repeatedly, ten times or more. The chain is built from TRBV24-1 and TRBJ1-1, with D uncertain. Germline-derived CDR1 and CDR2 are KGHDR and SFDVKD. The CDR3 contains 12 residues. V lost 9 bases, J lost 1 base, and 8 bases lay in between. In nucleotides, the CDR3 is TGTGCCACCTCTAAGGCGAACACTGAAGCTTTCTTT. It codes for CATSKANTEAFF.

This clonotype was recorded many times. The J gene is TRBJ2-2, the V gene TRBV6-6; D remains ambiguous. Germline loops: CDR1 MNHNY, CDR2 SVGAGI (reference sequence). This CDR3 is built from 12 residues. Trimming took off 4 bases at V and 7 bases at J, with 7 bases between the two ends. The CDR3 nucleotides are TGTGCCAGCAGTTTCATGATCGGGGAGCTGTTTTTT. Its protein is CASSFMIGELFF.

The sample holds many counts of this clonotype. The chain is built from TRBV6-4 and TRBJ1-2; tentatively, D is TRBD1 (6 bases). This CDR3 comprises 15 residues. V was shortened by 2 bases and J by 0 bases, with 10 bases between the two germline ends. CDR1 and CDR2 from the germline V gene are MRHNA and SNTAGT. CDR3 nucleotides: TGTGCCAGCAGTGACGGCCCAGGGGCTAACTATGGCTACACCTTC. Translated: CASSDGPGANYGYTF.

This clonotype was observed a few times. The chain combines TRBV11-2 with TRBJ2-1; D unresolved. The CDR3 is 14 residues long. V dropped 0 bases and J dropped 10 bases, with 13 bases sitting between them. The germline CDR1 and CDR2 sequences are SGHAT and FQNNGV. CDR3 sequence reads: CASSLDRLGAEQFF. The CDR3 DNA is TGTGCCAGCAGCTTAGATCGTCTTGGCGCAGAGCAGTTCTTC.

This clonotype was seen ten or more times. V and J are TRBV2 and TRBJ1-1, with a weak D call TRBD1 (6 bases). Deletions cut 6 bases from V and 0 bases from J, with 14 bases between. The CDR3 covers 15 residues. The germline V gene has CDR1 SNHLY and CDR2 FYNNEI. In DNA form, the CDR3 reads TGTGCCAGCAGGCCCATTTCAGGGGTGAACACTGAAGCTTTCTTT. Its protein is CASRPISGVNTEAFF.

This clonotype has a count of ten or more. V and J are TRBV20-1 and TRBJ2-1; TRBD2 agrees at 13 bases. This CDR3 has 14 amino acids. Looked up from germline, CDR1 is DFQATT and CDR2 is SNEGSKA (reference sequence). V was clipped by 6 bases and J by 9 bases; unmatched bases: 8. CDR3 in DNA: TGCAGTGCCCTAACTAGCGGGGGGGCAGGTGAGCAGTTCTTC. Its translation is CSALTSGGAGEQFF.

This clonotype has ten or more counts. The chain combines TRBV4-1 with TRBJ2-2, with 7 positions matching TRBD1. The CDR3 consists of 15 residues. Germline CDR1 MGHRA, CDR2 YSYEKL. V was clipped by 4 bases and J by 2 bases; unmatched bases: 4. CDR3 nucleotide sequence: TGCGCCAGCAGCCCCGCAGGGGGTAACACCGGGGAGCTGTTTTTT. Its protein is CASSPAGGNTGELFF.

This clonotype was recorded many times. V usage is TRBV5-6 and J usage is TRBJ1-5; no clear D gene. From germline, CDR1 is SGHDT and CDR2 YYEEEE. V lost 4 bases and J 2 bases, leaving 4 bases between the germline ends. The CDR3 extends over 12 amino acids. DNA of the CDR3: TGTGCCAGCAGCGACCGCAATCAGCCCCAGCATTTT. It translates to CASSDRNQPQHF.

This clonotype has ten or more counts. The chain joins TRBV29-1 to TRBJ2-1; D is unclear. Germline CDR1 reads SQVTM; CDR2 reads ANQGSEA. The CDR3 is made up of 13 amino acids. V lost 7 bases and J lost 3, with 13 bases in between. DNA of the CDR3: TGCAGCGCTTCCCTCGACATCTACAATGAGCAGTTCTTC. Translation gives CSASLDIYNEQFF.

In this sample, this clonotype turned up many times. The chain joins TRBV20-1 to TRBJ2-2; TRBD1 agrees at 10 bases. V shed 5 bases and J 0 bases; nucleotides not matched to a gene: 3. Germline assignment: CDR1 DFQATT and CDR2 SNEGSKA (reference sequence). The CDR3 loop spans 15 amino acids. The CDR3 loop is CSAPTGGSNTGELFF. The CDR3 DNA reads TGCAGTGCTCCGACAGGGGGCTCGAACACCGGGGAGCTGTTTTTT.

This clonotype came up many times. J is TRBJ2-4 and V is TRBV3-1, with a weak D call TRBD2 (6 bases). Germline V lookup: CDR1 LGHDT, CDR2 YNNKEL (reference sequence). V gave up 2 bases and J gave up 15 bases, with 14 bases separating them. CDR3 size: 12 residues. In DNA, the CDR3 is TGTGCCAGCAGCCAAATCGGGCGGGATCGGTACTTC. Its protein product is CASSQIGRDRYF.

At least ten counts were recorded for this clonotype. The J gene is TRBJ2-1, the V gene TRBV9, with 11 bases lining up with TRBD2. CDR3 length: 17 amino acids. Trimming took 4 bases from V and 5 from J; bases not matched to a gene: 11. CDR1 SGDLS and CDR2 YYNGEE come from the germline V gene. CDR3 amino acids: CASSLRLAGNRNNEQFF. In nucleotides, the CDR3 is TGTGCCAGCAGCCTTCGACTAGCGGGGAACCGGAACAATGAGCAGTTCTTC.

This clonotype was observed many times. J is TRBJ2-7 and V is TRBV2, with D hard to call. The V gene lost 3 bases and the J gene lost 9 bases, with 12 bases spanning the gap. The CDR3 is 12 amino acids. Germline loops: CDR1 SNHLY, CDR2 FYNNEI. The CDR3 spells CASSEGRFGQYF. CDR3 nucleotides: TGTGCCAGCAGTGAGGGAAGGTTCGGGCAGTACTTC.

This clonotype was detected many times. J is TRBJ2-3 and V is TRBV9; 8 bases map to TRBD2. Germline CDR1 reads SGDLS; CDR2 reads YYNGEE. Trimming cost V 4 bases and J 8 bases; bases outside gene matches: 15. The CDR3 is 16 amino acids. The CDR3 DNA is TGTGCCAGCAGCCTCAGCGGGGTAGCGGGGTTGGTTACGCAGTATTTT. Its protein product is CASSLSGVAGLVTQYF.

At least ten counts were recorded for this clonotype. The rearrangement joins TRBV4-1 to TRBJ1-6; perhaps TRBD1 as D (5 bases). The CDR3 length is 16 residues. Germline V lookup: CDR1 MGHRA, CDR2 YSYEKL. Deletions cut 0 bases from V and 13 bases from J, with 19 bases between. DNA for the CDR3: TGCGCCAGCAGCCAAGAATCTGGACAACGGGGAAGGCCCCTCCACTTT. Amino acids: CASSQESGQRGRPLHF.

This clonotype was detected many times. The chain has TRBV20-1 and TRBJ2-1, with 13 bases matching TRBD2. This CDR3 region has 12 residues. Unmatched junction bases numbered 2, after V lost 3 bases and J lost 12 bases. The germline CDR1 and CDR2 sequences are DFQATT and SNEGSKA (reference sequence). Written as DNA, the CDR3 is TGCAGTGCTAGGGGACTAGCGGGGAGGCAGTTCTTC. Translated, it gives CSARGLAGRQFF.

This clonotype was seen repeatedly, ten times or more. The V and J genes are TRBV12-3 or TRBV12-4 and TRBJ1-1, with D possibly being TRBD1 (5 bases). This CDR3 is built from 14 residues. Trimming shortened V by 2 bases and J by 4 bases, and 11 bases separated the two germline ends. The CDR3 region is CASSLQTGATEAFF. The CDR3 bases are TGTGCCAGCAGTTTACAAACTGGGGCCACTGAAGCTTTCTTT.

This clonotype was detected many times. The chain combines TRBV11-2 with TRBJ2-1; 8 nucleotides align to TRBD2. Germline CDR1 and CDR2: SGHAT and FQNNGV. After removal of 3 bases from V and 14 bases from J, the junction contained 6 bases not matched to a gene. The CDR3 extends over 12 amino acids. The chain's CDR3 is CASSFSGGPEFF. The CDR3 nucleotides read TGTGCCAGCAGCTTCTCGGGGGGGCCGGAGTTCTTC.

This clonotype has a count of ten or more. V gene TRBV5-1 combines with J gene TRBJ2-7; D is undetermined. Germline assignment: CDR1 SGHRS and CDR2 YFSETQ. The V end was cut by 4 bases, the J end by 0 bases, with 14 bases between. The CDR3 runs to 15 residues. The CDR3 DNA reads TGCGCCAGCAGCCAGGCCACGGTCGGCTCCTACGAGCAGTACTTC. Translating it yields CASSQATVGSYEQYF.

This clonotype was detected many times. The chain employs TRBV10-3 and TRBJ2-2; D not resolved. V was cut by 6 bases and J by 1 base, with 9 bases left in between. Germline CDR1 is ENHRY and CDR2 is SYGVKD. CDR3 length: 14 residues. DNA for the CDR3: TGTGCCATCAGGGCCGCAGGGAACACCGGGGAGCTGTTTTTT. Its protein is CAIRAAGNTGELFF.

This clonotype was detected many times. This CDR3 reads CASRLYGGSYNEQFF. CDR3 sequence (DNA): TGCGCCAGCCGACTATACGGGGGAAGCTACAATGAGCAGTTCTTC. The chain carries TRBV5-1 and TRBJ2-1; tentatively, D is TRBD2 (6 bases). Trimming took off 7 bases at V and 3 bases at J, with 17 bases between the two ends. CDR1 SGHRS and CDR2 YFSETQ come from the germline V gene. The CDR3 runs 15 residues.